These 13 T cell receptor beta chains originate from one sample sequenced in a study of shared clonotypes between healthy human individuals. Assay used: immunoSEQ multiplex PCR; TCRdb lists only in-frame clones, some missing. Among approximately 1,500,000 clones listed, 98% were seen once. The sample was naive CD4+ T cells sorted from blood. The subset was: CD45RA+ positively selected. The origin of the receptors is a man aged 25 to 40 in good health.

The chain is built from TRBV28 and TRBJ2-7; 12 nucleotides agree with TRBD2. Germline CDR1 reads MDHEN; CDR2 reads SYDVKM. The CDR3 contains 14 residues. The ends lost 5 bases at V and 13 bases at J; junction bases unmatched: 12. The CDR3 DNA follows: TGTGCCAGCAGTACAAGGACTAGCGGGACGGGAGGATACTTC. It is translated as CASSTRTSGTGGYF.

The chain couples TRBV7-6 to TRBJ2-5; weak D call: TRBD1 (5 bases). Deletions cut 1 base from V and 7 bases from J, with 13 bases between. The length of the CDR3 is 14 residues. Germline CDR1 is SGHVS and CDR2 is FNYEAQ. CDR3 sequence reads: CASSLDGAPGTQYF. The CDR3 DNA reads TGTGCCAGCAGCTTAGATGGGGCACCGGGGACCCAGTACTTC.

The J gene is TRBJ2-2, the V gene TRBV27; TRBD1 might be the D (6 bases). Per germline, CDR1 MNHEY and CDR2 SMNVEV (reference sequence). Trimming pared 5 bases from V and 0 bases from J, leaving 22 bases between. CDR3 size: 19 residues. Here the CDR3 reads CASSPRGTPSPTNTGELFF. DNA for the CDR3: TGTGCCAGCAGTCCCCGTGGGACACCATCCCCTACGAACACCGGGGAGCTGTTTTTT.

This chain links TRBV9 with TRBJ1-1, with D possibly matching TRBD1 (6 bases). The CDR3 spans 16 residues. Germline CDR1 is SGDLS and CDR2 is YYNGEE. The V gene lost 0 bases and the J gene lost 1 base, with 13 bases spanning the gap. The CDR3 spells CASSVEGTTRNTEAFF. CDR3 sequence (DNA): TGTGCCAGCAGCGTAGAAGGGACAACCCGGAACACTGAAGCTTTCTTT.

Turning to this clone: The sample carries other DNA sequences with the same CDR3. This sequence joins TRBV29-1 and TRBJ2-5, with 7 bases that match TRBD2. J was trimmed by 5 bases and V by 6 bases; bases with no gene match: 6. Germline values: CDR1 SQVTM, CDR2 ANQGSEA. This CDR3 contains 12 residues. CDR3: CSVGRGGETQYF. CDR3 nucleotide sequence: TGCAGCGTAGGACGGGGAGGGGAGACCCAGTACTTC.

The chain couples TRBV11-2 to TRBJ1-1; 10 bases align to TRBD1. Per germline, CDR1 SGHAT and CDR2 FQNNGV. J gave up 5 bases and V 3 bases, and 6 bases lay outside the gene matches. The CDR3 sequence is 15 residues long. CDR3 DNA sequence: TGTGCCAGCAGCTTGGAGACAGGGGGCCGAACTGAAGCTTTCTTT. Protein product: CASSLETGGRTEAFF.

This clone was found once. The chain has TRBV28 and TRBJ2-7, with D tentatively TRBD2 (6 bases). CDR1 is MDHEN, CDR2 SYDVKM, per germline. Trimming removed 6 bases from V and 1 base from J, with 13 bases in between. The CDR3 contains 14 residues. Written as DNA, the CDR3 is TGTGCCAGCAGGATTAGCGGTTTGTCCTACGAGCAGTACTTC. It specifies CASRISGLSYEQYF.

The chain uses TRBV18 and TRBJ2-7, with TRBD1 matching 9 bases. CDR3 size: 15 residues. The germline V gene encodes CDR1 KGHSH and CDR2 LQKENI. Trimming took 6 bases from V and 3 from J; bases not matched to a gene: 9. The DNA for the CDR3 is TGTGCCAGCTCCGCAAGACCGGGACAGGGCTACGAGCAGTACTTC. Translating it yields CASSARPGQGYEQYF.

The chain uses TRBV28 and TRBJ1-1; D gene uncertain. The CDR3 extends over 15 amino acids. Trimming took 11 bases from V and 0 from J, leaving 19 bases between them. Germline-derived CDR1 and CDR2 are MDHEN and SYDVKM. The CDR3 loop is CAGQRADTVNTEAFF. The CDR3 coding sequence is TGTGCCGGCCAAAGGGCAGACACTGTGAACACTGAAGCTTTCTTT.

As DNA, the CDR3 is TGCGCCAGCAGATACGGTCTTCCGGGACAGTCTTTTAACTATGGCTACACCTTC. Translating gives CASRYGLPGQSFNYGYTF. The J gene is TRBJ1-2, the V gene TRBV10-2, with TRBD1 matching 7 bases. This CDR3 is 18 amino acids long. V dropped 6 bases and J dropped 1; count of bases not matched to a gene: 17. Germline V gene sequence: CDR1 WSHSY, CDR2 SAAADI.

The rearrangement joins TRBV7-6 to TRBJ1-4; a weak D match, TRBD1 (5 bases). Germline loops: CDR1 SGHVS, CDR2 FNYEAQ. V gave up 4 bases and J gave up 2 bases, with 8 bases separating them. CDR3 length: 14 amino acids. CDR3 sequence reads: CASSSGPTNEKLFF. The CDR3 DNA follows: TGTGCCAGCAGCTCAGGGCCCACTAATGAAAAACTGTTTTTT.

This clone came up a few times. This chain uses TRBV5-1 with TRBJ2-1; TRBD2 aligns across 10 bases. This CDR3 is built from 15 residues. The V gene end was trimmed by 0 bases and the J gene end by 6 bases; junction bases not matched to a gene: 3. The germline V gene has CDR1 SGHRS and CDR2 YFSETQ. The chain's CDR3 is CASSLGTSGLNEQFF. Here the CDR3 DNA reads TGCGCCAGCAGCTTGGGGACTAGCGGCCTCAATGAGCAGTTCTTC.

This clone was counted a single time. The gene calls are TRBV15 and TRBJ2-2, with D perhaps assigned TRBD1 or TRBD2 (5 bases each). V was clipped by 0 bases and J by 6 bases, with 8 bases between them. Germline V lookup: CDR1 LNHNV, CDR2 YYDKDF (reference sequence). CDR3 length: 14 amino acids. The CDR3 DNA is TGTGCCACCAGCAGAGATTGGGACGCCGGGGAGCTGTTTTTT. Protein sequence: CATSRDWDAGELFF.